The clone carrying this T cell receptor (beta chain) has ten or more counts. Its antigen is not known. Expressed TCRB transcripts were sequenced, since all the RNA that had been isolated was reverse transcribed. The table came from immunoSEQ multiplex PCR; TCRdb's copy has only in-frame clones and leaves some out. The table shows about 120,000 clones, with about a sixth occurring only once. These data belong to a study of beta chain features in type 1 diabetes. Study overall: Cell yields, gender and age were similar in healthy donors and patients. Notes on the study in general: A moderate, significant TCRB CDR3 shortening appeared in type 1 diabetes across four CD4+ subsets. The VDJ junctions of type 1 diabetes patients carried fewer insertions and more deletions.

With 6 bases clipped from V and 3 bases from J, the junction kept 5 bases outside the gene matches. CDR1 and CDR2 from the germline V gene are SQVTM and ANQGSEA. The CDR3 contains 12 residues. This TCR was recovered from a man aged 25 to 45 with type 1 diabetes. This chain joins TRBV29-1 and TRBJ2-7; the match to TRBD2 covers 7 bases. The sequencing input was central memory CD4+ T cells from blood. The CDR3 DNA follows: TGCAGCGTCACCTGGGGGGGCTACGAGCAGTACTTC. Translation: CSVTWGGYEQYF.